A selection of T cell receptor beta chains follows, all from one sample in a study of control samples from healthy donors and cancer patients. Profiling relied on immunoSEQ multiplex PCR, and the TCRdb table lists in-frame clones only, not all of them. The table has about 82,000 clones, approximately 94% seen once; the top ten hold roughly 5%. Sequencing input: blood. The origin of the receptors is a young woman in good health. Each CDR3 is given with its conserved first and last residue. D genes are given only for firm matches. Size tells how often a clone was seen (once, few, many) or the class of an expanded clone, and some rows leave it out.

CDR3nt | CDR3aa | j_gene | len | v_gene | abundance | d_gene
TGTGCCAGCAGTCTCGGACAGAACTCCTACGAGCAGTACTTC | CASSLGQNSYEQYF | TRBJ2-7 | 14 | TRBV27 | NA | NA
TGTGCCATCAGTGAGTCTCGGCAGGGGGCAAATGAGCAGTTCTTC | CAISESRQGANEQFF | TRBJ2-1 | 15 | TRBV10-3 | NA | TRBD1
TGCGCCAGCAGCCAACTCTCTAGCGGGAGGGCCTCGGGATCCTACGAGCAGTACTTC | CASSQLSSGRASGSYEQYF | TRBJ2-7 | 19 | TRBV5-1 | NA | TRBD2
TGCGCCAGCAGCTCAAACCTGGGGGAGACCCAGTACTTC | CASSSNLGETQYF | TRBJ2-5 | 13 | TRBV5-1 | NA | NA
TGTGCCAGCAGCAAAGGTAGACCCGGGACTCCCCACAATCAGCCCCAGCATTTT | CASSKGRPGTPHNQPQHF | TRBJ1-5 | 18 | TRBV21-1 | NA | NA
TGCAGTGCTAGTATTCTAGCGGGAGTTTCTAGGGAGCAGTACTTC | CSASILAGVSREQYF | TRBJ2-7 | 15 | TRBV20-1 | NA | TRBD2
TGTGCCAGCATGGGTTCGGTTACATCCTACGAGCAGTACTTC | CASMGSVTSYEQYF | TRBJ2-7 | 14 | TRBV28 | NA | NA
TGTGCCAGCTCACCTGAAAAACACCAAGGGGAATACAGGGGATTGGGTCAGCCCCAGCATTTT | CASSPEKHQGEYRGLGQPQHF | TRBJ1-5 | 21 | TRBV18 | NA | TRBD1
TGCAGTGCTAGTTCGGAGGGGGTCGGCACTGAAGCTTTCTTT | CSASSEGVGTEAFF | TRBJ1-1 | 14 | TRBV20-1 | NA | NA
TGTGCCAGTAGTATAGATCAGAGGGTCGGTGAGCAGTTCTTC | CASSIDQRVGEQFF | TRBJ2-1 | 14 | TRBV19 | NA | NA
TGTGCAACCCCCTCAGGTCTAGCGGCCATCAATGAGCAGTTCTTC | CATPSGLAAINEQFF | TRBJ2-1 | 15 | TRBV12-2 | NA | NA
TGTGCCACGTTAGCGGGAGTGGGCTCCTACAATGAGCAGTTCTTC | CATLAGVGSYNEQFF | TRBJ2-1 | 15 | TRBV10-3 | NA | TRBD2
TGTGCCAGCAGCGCAGGACAGGTGAACACTGAAGCTTTCTTT | CASSAGQVNTEAFF | TRBJ1-1 | 14 | TRBV6-5 | NA | TRBD1
TGTGCCAGCAGCGTAGGCAGCGTGAACACCGGGGAGCTGTTTTTT | CASSVGSVNTGELFF | TRBJ2-2 | 15 | TRBV9 | NA | NA
TGTGCCAGCTATAGCAACATGAACACTGAAGCTTTCTTT | CASYSNMNTEAFF | TRBJ1-1 | 13 | TRBV6-5 | NA | NA
TGTGCCAGCAGTGAATTGGGGTGGGAAACAACCGGTTATGAAAAACTGTTTTTT | CASSELGWETTGYEKLFF | TRBJ1-4 | 18 | TRBV25-1 | NA | NA
TGTGCCAGCAGTCGGACCGAATCTGGAAACACCATATATTTT | CASSRTESGNTIYF | TRBJ1-3 | 14 | TRBV7-9 | NA | NA
TGTGCCAGCAGCTTAGGGGTGTATTCAGATACGCAGTATTTT | CASSLGVYSDTQYF | TRBJ2-3 | 14 | TRBV11-2 | NA | NA
TGTGCCAGCAGCACGGACAGGAGCTCCTACGAGCAGTACTTC | CASSTDRSSYEQYF | TRBJ2-7 | 14 | TRBV7-9 | NA | TRBD1
TGCAGCGTTGCGGTCCTCCAGACCCAGTACTTC | CSVAVLQTQYF | TRBJ2-5 | 11 | TRBV29-1 | NA | NA
TGTGCCAGCGTGTCAGAAGGGGGGGCCAGCGCTTTCTTT | CASVSEGGASAFF | TRBJ1-1 | 13 | TRBV2 | NA | NA
TGCAGTGCTAGACAAGGGGGCTACACCTTC | CSARQGGYTF | TRBJ1-2 | 10 | TRBV20-1 | NA | NA
TGCGCCAGCAGCCCCTACAAGAGTGGCTCCTACGAGCAGTACTTC | CASSPYKSGSYEQYF | TRBJ2-7 | 15 | TRBV4-1 | once | NA
TGCGCCAGCAGCTTGGACTCCCTAGGTGAGCAGTTCTTC | CASSLDSLGEQFF | TRBJ2-1 | 13 | TRBV5-1 | NA | NA
TGTGCCAGCAGCTTGCCCGGGACAGTGGATCGACAGAACACCGGGGAGCTGTTTTTT | CASSLPGTVDRQNTGELFF | TRBJ2-2 | 19 | TRBV5-4 | NA | TRBD1
TGTGCCAGCAGCTTAACTGCAACTAATGAAAAACTGTTTTTT | CASSLTATNEKLFF | TRBJ1-4 | 14 | TRBV7-2 | NA | NA
TGTGCCAGCAGCTTAGACCTAGTCAATGAGCAGTTCTTC | CASSLDLVNEQFF | TRBJ2-1 | 13 | TRBV7-9 | NA | NA
TGTGCCAGTACGCGGGACTACAATGAGCAGTTCTTC | CASTRDYNEQFF | TRBJ2-1 | 12 | TRBV2 | once | NA